A selection of T cell receptor beta chains follows, all from one sample in a study of cytomegalovirus exposure and HLA in healthy donors. TCRdb keeps only in-frame clones here, not all; method: immunoSEQ multiplex PCR. Of 130,000 to 150,000 clones in the sample, 79% were seen once. The material sequenced was PBMCs. These receptors were obtained from a woman aged 35 to 49 in good health and CMV-seropositive. The CDR3 runs from the conserved cysteine through the conserved F or W. The order of the fields is D gene, V gene, J gene, clone size, CDR3 length, CDR3 protein. A D gene is named only where the DNA matches it firmly. Clone size is given for some rows only: seen once, a few or many times, or a class if the clone is expanded.

D: -; V: TRBV7-6; J: TRBJ2-3; size: few; length: 15; CDR3: CASSLAGALTDTQYF
D: -; V: TRBV19; J: TRBJ2-6; size: -; length: 17; CDR3: CASRPYTGYSGANVLTF
D: TRBD2; V: TRBV6-6; J: TRBJ2-7; size: -; length: 15; CDR3: CASSSWTSFFNEQYF
D: -; V: TRBV28; J: TRBJ2-7; size: -; length: 15; CDR3: CASSFRGTRSYEQYF
D: -; V: TRBV9; J: TRBJ2-7; size: -; length: 14; CDR3: CASSPTDRVYEQYF
D: -; V: TRBV18; J: TRBJ1-1; size: -; length: 13; CDR3: CASSQGSNTEAFF
D: -; V: TRBV6-6; J: TRBJ2-2; size: -; length: 16; CDR3: CASSPRGGVGTGELFF
D: TRBD1; V: TRBV2; J: TRBJ2-3; size: once; length: 17; CDR3: CASSEIDREEPTDTQYF
D: -; V: TRBV5-4; J: TRBJ2-3; size: few; length: 11; CDR3: CASSSLDTQYF
D: TRBD1; V: TRBV9; J: TRBJ2-6; size: -; length: 15; CDR3: CASSGQGSGANVLTF
D: TRBD1; V: TRBV11-3; J: TRBJ1-1; size: -; length: 13; CDR3: CASSFTGDTEAFF
D: -; V: TRBV27; J: TRBJ1-2; size: -; length: 14; CDR3: CASSLRGLVDGYTF
D: TRBD2; V: TRBV2; J: TRBJ2-1; size: -; length: 16; CDR3: CASSVQRGGPGNEQFF
D: -; V: TRBV12-1; J: TRBJ2-5; size: -; length: 15; CDR3: CASRYKRGAGETQYF
D: -; V: TRBV7-9; J: TRBJ2-7; size: -; length: 12; CDR3: CSSSLDSYEQYF
D: -; V: TRBV5-5; J: TRBJ1-1; size: -; length: 13; CDR3: CASSYPGAPEAFF
D: TRBD2; V: TRBV7-9; J: TRBJ2-5; size: -; length: 16; CDR3: CASSWISGLAGETQYF
D: TRBD1; V: TRBV15; J: TRBJ2-7; size: -; length: 15; CDR3: CATSKGGTGVYEQYF
D: TRBD1; V: TRBV19; J: TRBJ1-1; size: -; length: 14; CDR3: CASSRTGAYTEAFF
D: -; V: TRBV12-5; J: TRBJ1-2; size: -; length: 16; CDR3: CASGLGLGQGYYGYTF
D: -; V: TRBV5-1; J: TRBJ1-1; size: -; length: 14; CDR3: CASSLGGVNTEAFF
D: -; V: TRBV9; J: TRBJ2-2; size: -; length: 13; CDR3: CASSGPVTGELFF
D: TRBD2; V: TRBV4-1; J: TRBJ2-1; size: -; length: 14; CDR3: CASSQRSGGAEQFF
D: -; V: TRBV5-4; J: TRBJ1-6; size: -; length: 16; CDR3: CASSLGKSSYNSPLHF
D: TRBD1; V: TRBV4-1; J: TRBJ1-2; size: -; length: 17; CDR3: CASSQMGQGPTNYGYTF
D: -; V: TRBV9; J: TRBJ1-1; size: -; length: 13; CDR3: CASSVLENTEAFF
D: TRBD1; V: TRBV18; J: TRBJ2-7; size: -; length: 15; CDR3: CASSRGQGGSYEQYF
D: -; V: TRBV7-9; J: TRBJ1-2; size: -; length: 12; CDR3: CASSLYRDGYTF
D: TRBD1; V: TRBV5-6; J: TRBJ1-2; size: -; length: 14; CDR3: CASIFKDRAYGYTF
D: -; V: TRBV6-6; J: TRBJ1-1; size: -; length: 16; CDR3: CASRAPAAPLNTEAFF
D: -; V: TRBV6-5; J: TRBJ1-3; size: -; length: 15; CDR3: CASSVQATAANTIYF
D: TRBD1; V: TRBV6-1; J: TRBJ1-5; size: few; length: 14; CDR3: CASSERQGNQPQHF
D: -; V: TRBV25-1; J: TRBJ1-4; size: -; length: 14; CDR3: CASRVGGSDEKLFF
D: -; V: TRBV10-3; J: TRBJ1-1; size: -; length: 13; CDR3: CAITPGMNTEAFF
D: TRBD2; V: TRBV25-1; J: TRBJ2-5; size: few; length: 16; CDR3: CASSVGTSGLQETQYF
D: -; V: TRBV10-2; J: TRBJ2-7; size: -; length: 14; CDR3: CASSALGPLGEQYF
D: TRBD2; V: TRBV10-3; J: TRBJ2-5; size: -; length: 17; CDR3: CAISGTSGGPSQETQYF
D: -; V: TRBV9; J: TRBJ1-3; size: once; length: 14; CDR3: CASSATGSGNTIYF
D: -; V: TRBV28; J: TRBJ2-7; size: -; length: 13; CDR3: CASSSVNSYEQYF
D: -; V: TRBV7-9; J: TRBJ1-5; size: -; length: 14; CDR3: CSSSARGSNQPQHF
D: TRBD1; V: TRBV6-1; J: TRBJ2-2; size: -; length: 16; CDR3: CASSGWTGSLSGELFF
D: -; V: TRBV30; J: TRBJ1-5; size: once; length: 15; CDR3: CAWSVGLGGREPQHF